This entry lists 26 T cell receptor beta chains sequenced from one sample in a study of technical replicates of blood from a handful of donors (dated by TCRdb to the late 2010s). Receptor libraries were prepared by the immunoSEQ multiplex PCR assay. Imported from immuneACCESS, the table was reduced by TCRdb to in-frame sequences with V and J called. These copies leave out some clones; in studies compared against another copy, an unresolved V gene accounts for under half, and the cause of the remainder is not known. In all, the sample holds tens of thousands of clones, and approximately 95% of those were seen once. The leading ten clones occupy about 0.25% of the sample. Sequencing input: T cells isolated from PBMCs. The source is a human donor in good health.

CDR3 sequence reads: CSVRERERNEQFF. The CDR3 DNA follows: TGCAGCGTTCGGGAGCGGGAGAGGAATGAGCAGTTCTTC. The chain links TRBV29-1 to TRBJ2-1; TRBD2 agrees at 8 bases. This CDR3 comprises 13 residues. J lost 7 bases, V lost 5 bases, and 7 bases had no gene match. Germline V CDR1 and CDR2: SQVTM, ANQGSEA.

This chain joins TRBV6-6 and TRBJ1-5; 7 bases are shared with TRBD1. Germline trimming cut 6 bases from V and 4 bases from J; bases unmatched to any gene: 9. The CDR3 extends over 15 amino acids. Germline loops: CDR1 MNHNY, CDR2 SVGAGI (reference sequence). The CDR3, as DNA: TGTGCCAGCAGGGATCCGGGACAGCAGAATCAGCCCCAGCATTTT. Amino acids: CASRDPGQQNQPQHF.

Only one count was recorded for this clone. The chain combines TRBV10-1 with TRBJ2-2; D is undetermined. CDR1 and CDR2 (germline): WNHNN, SYGVQD (reference sequence). The CDR3 length is 16 residues. Trimming shortened V by 3 bases and J by 0 bases, and 11 bases separated the two germline ends. The CDR3 DNA reads TGCGCCAGCAGTGAAAGAAGAGCCCCGAACACCGGGGAGCTGTTTTTT. Amino acid sequence: CASSERRAPNTGELFF.

The chain carries TRBV19 and TRBJ2-3; D may be TRBD2 (5 bases). With 6 bases removed from V and 1 base from J, the gap between germline ends came to 14 bases. Per the germline V gene, CDR1 is LNHDA and CDR2 is SQIVND (reference sequence). The CDR3 has 15 residues. CDR3 in amino acids: CASSPGVQRTDTQYF. CDR3 nucleotides: TGTGCCAGTAGCCCCGGGGTACAGCGCACAGATACGCAGTATTTT.

The chain has TRBV9 and TRBJ2-1; TRBD2 matches 8 bases. The CDR3 totals 17 residues. V was pared by 4 bases and J by 4 bases, with 13 bases of the junction left unmatched. The germline CDR1 and CDR2 sequences are SGDLS and YYNGEE. The CDR3 nucleotides read TGTGCCAGCAGCACCCGAGCGGGGGACCCGATATACAATGAGCAGTTCTTC. Translated: CASSTRAGDPIYNEQFF.

The chain couples TRBV5-8 to TRBJ2-5; TRBD1 matches 12 bases. CDR1 and CDR2 from the germline V gene are SGHTS and YDEGEE. The CDR3 loop spans 15 amino acids. The V segment lost 4 bases and the J segment 4 bases; nucleotides outside the gene matches: 5. CDR3: CASSPGQGARETQYF. The CDR3 bases are TGTGCCAGCAGCCCGGGACAGGGGGCGAGAGAGACCCAGTACTTC.

The chain has TRBV29-1 and TRBJ2-1; TRBD2 matches 7 bases. The CDR3 runs to 13 residues. CDR1 is SQVTM and CDR2 is ANQGSEA in the germline V gene. V trimming: 4 bases; J trimming: 9 bases; junction bases outside the gene matches: 9. CDR3 protein: CSVGQTGGGEQFF. The CDR3 DNA is TGCAGCGTTGGCCAAACGGGAGGCGGTGAGCAGTTCTTC.

The rearrangement uses TRBV27 and TRBJ1-6, with D uncertain. Trimming left V 5 bases short and J 7 bases short, with 12 bases between. The CDR3 sequence is 14 residues long. The V gene's germline CDR1 is MNHEY and CDR2 SMNVEV (reference sequence). This chain's CDR3 is CASSREGPNSPLHF. As DNA, the CDR3 is TGTGCCAGCAGTAGGGAGGGTCCCAATTCACCCCTCCACTTT.

The chain combines TRBV12-2 with TRBJ2-7; whether TRBD2, the table's D call, matches the DNA was not checked. TRBV12-2 constitutes a pseudogene. The CDR3 runs 18 residues. The CDR3 sequence: CASRLARAGGPLWREQYF. The DNA for the CDR3 is TGTGCAAGTCGCTTAGCGCGGGCGGGAGGGCCTCTTTGGCGGGAGCAGTACTTC.

This chain links TRBV29-1 with TRBJ2-3; the match to TRBD2 covers 7 bases. This CDR3 contains 14 residues. Unmatched junction bases numbered 13, after V lost 7 bases and J lost 6 bases. Germline V gene data show CDR1 as SQVTM and CDR2 as ANQGSEA. The DNA for the CDR3 is TGCAGCGCACGCCCTGGGGGGGGGACGGATACGCAGTATTTT. It specifies CSARPGGGTDTQYF.

J is TRBJ2-7 and V is TRBV6-6, with 10 positions matching TRBD1. V dropped 2 bases and J dropped 2; count of bases not matched to a gene: 0. Germline loops: CDR1 MNHNY, CDR2 SVGAGI (reference sequence). This CDR3 is 14 amino acids long. The CDR3 nucleotides are TGTGCCAGCAGTTACGGGACAGGGGCCTACGAGCAGTACTTC. This sequence encodes CASSYGTGAYEQYF.

In nucleotides, the CDR3 is TGCGCCAGCGGGACCAGGGACTTATCTAGCTACGAGCAGTACTTC. Amino acids: CASGTRDLSSYEQYF. This chain joins TRBV10-1 and TRBJ2-7, with D perhaps matching TRBD2 (6 bases). This CDR3 has 15 amino acids. Deletions cut 8 bases from V and 3 bases from J, with 20 bases between. CDR1 WNHNN and CDR2 SYGVQD come from the germline V gene (reference sequence).

The gene calls are TRBV9 and TRBJ2-4; 9 bases line up with TRBD1. The germline CDR1 and CDR2 sequences are SGDLS and YYNGEE. There are 16 residues in the CDR3. V shed 3 bases, J shed 4 bases, and the junction held 8 bases outside the gene matches. The CDR3 sequence is CASSGRTGEDKNIQYF. The DNA for the CDR3 is TGTGCCAGCAGCGGGAGGACAGGGGAGGATAAAAACATTCAGTACTTC.

This chain uses TRBV2 with TRBJ1-1; D is unclear. Trimming left V 3 bases short and J 0 bases short, with 14 bases between. Germline values: CDR1 SNHLY, CDR2 FYNNEI. The CDR3 length is 16 residues. CDR3 residues: CASSDGVGQMNTEAFF. As DNA, the CDR3 is TGTGCCAGCAGTGATGGAGTGGGTCAAATGAACACTGAAGCTTTCTTT.

This chain links TRBV9 with TRBJ2-3; 11 bases line up with TRBD2. Germline CDR1 is SGDLS and CDR2 is YYNGEE. This CDR3 contains 15 residues. The junction had 2 bases not matched to a gene; V was cut back by 4 bases and J by 1 base. CDR3 sequence (DNA): TGTGCCAGCAGCTTGGGACTAGCGGGCACAGATACGCAGTATTTT. Encoded protein: CASSLGLAGTDTQYF.

The gene calls are TRBV27 and TRBJ2-2; 7 bases align to TRBD2. The CDR3 covers 17 residues. CDR1 is MNHEY and CDR2 is SMNVEV in the germline V gene (reference sequence). Trimming cost V 1 base and J 6 bases; bases outside gene matches: 11. The CDR3 reads CASSLWGRAFLSGELFF. The CDR3 nucleotides read TGTGCCAGCAGTTTATGGGGGAGGGCCTTTTTATCCGGGGAGCTGTTTTTT.

The chain links TRBV4-1 to TRBJ1-2; 10 bases agree with TRBD1. The V gene's germline CDR1 is MGHRA and CDR2 YSYEKL. The CDR3 loop spans 16 amino acids. J gave up 4 bases and V 1 base, and 6 bases lay outside the gene matches. CDR3 sequence (DNA): TGCGCCAGCAGCCAAGTGGGGACAGGGGCTCTCTATGGCTACACCTTC. It encodes CASSQVGTGALYGYTF.

The sample holds one count of this clone. The chain links TRBV6-1 to TRBJ1-1; 10 nucleotides line up with TRBD1. Germline V lookup: CDR1 MNHNS, CDR2 SASEGT. The CDR3 spans 14 residues. Trimming removed 4 bases from V and 4 bases from J; junction bases left unmatched: 3. The CDR3 nucleotides are TGTGCCAGCAGTGGACAGGGGGCCGGCACTGAAGCTTTCTTT. Its translation: CASSGQGAGTEAFF.

The chain joins TRBV2 to TRBJ2-6, with D tentatively TRBD1 (6 bases). The V end lost 10 bases, the J end lost 2 bases, and 9 bases lay between the germline ends. CDR3 size: 13 residues. Germline V gene sequence: CDR1 SNHLY, CDR2 FYNNEI. CDR3 bases: TGTGCCACGCCAGGGGCTGGGGCCAACGTCCTGACTTTC. As protein: CATPGAGANVLTF.

CDR3 loop: CASSHGYGGSKYNEQFF. Written as DNA, the CDR3 is TGTGCCAGCAGCCATGGATACGGCGGGAGCAAGTACAATGAGCAGTTCTTC. The V call is TRBV13, the J call TRBJ2-1; the match to TRBD2 covers 7 bases. Germline V gives CDR1 PRHDT, CDR2 FYEKMQ (reference sequence). There are 17 residues in the CDR3. V was clipped by 5 bases and J by 4 bases; unmatched bases: 14.

The CDR3 loop is CASRLGVGNTEAFF. CDR3 sequence (DNA): TGTGCCAGCAGATTAGGGGTGGGGAACACTGAAGCTTTCTTT. V and J are TRBV6-6 and TRBJ1-1; maybe TRBD1 (5 bases). Germline CDR1 and CDR2: MNHNY and SVGAGI (reference sequence). The length of the CDR3 is 14 residues. V gave up 6 bases and J gave up 1 base, with 12 bases separating them.

The chain couples TRBV2 to TRBJ1-4, with D possibly being TRBD1 (6 bases). Germline lookup yields CDR1 SNHLY and CDR2 FYNNEI. This CDR3 is built from 16 residues. V was clipped by 5 bases and J by 5 bases, with 18 bases between them. DNA of the CDR3: TGTGCCAGCAGTACCCGTGGACAGACACAAAATGAAAAACTGTTTTTT. Protein: CASSTRGQTQNEKLFF.

This clone appeared once. This chain connects TRBV6-5 to TRBJ1-1; D unresolved. In germline, CDR1 is MNHEY, CDR2 SVGAGI. The CDR3 has 11 residues. V was shortened by 7 bases and J by 0 bases, with 3 bases between the two germline ends. In DNA form, the CDR3 reads TGTGCCAGCATATTGAACACTGAAGCTTTCTTT. Protein sequence: CASILNTEAFF.

The V gene is TRBV7-9, the J gene TRBJ2-7; TRBD2 matches 9 bases. The CDR3 length is 16 residues. From germline, CDR1 is SEHNR and CDR2 FQNEAQ (reference sequence). V shed 4 bases, J shed 6 bases, and the junction held 13 bases outside the gene matches. The CDR3 DNA reads as TGTGCCAGCAGCTCCTCCGGGACTAGCCCAGACAGCGAGCAGTACTTC. Translated, it gives CASSSSGTSPDSEQYF.

The CDR3 spells CASTPSRREYRYEQYF. CDR3 in DNA: TGTGCCAGCACCCCGAGTCGGCGGGAGTATAGATACGAGCAGTACTTC. The chain has TRBV7-8 and TRBJ2-7; TRBD2 matches at 7 bases. CDR1 is SGHVS and CDR2 is FQNEAQ in the germline V gene. The CDR3 runs 16 residues. The ends lost 7 bases at V and 4 bases at J; junction bases unmatched: 16.

The chain couples TRBV7-9 to TRBJ2-3; 7 bases are a match to TRBD2. The V gene end was trimmed by 4 bases and the J gene end by 6 bases; junction bases not matched to a gene: 13. The CDR3 is made up of 16 amino acids. Germline V gene sequence: CDR1 SEHNR, CDR2 FQNEAQ (reference sequence). In nucleotides, the CDR3 is TGTGCCAGCAGCTCGTGGGGGGGGTTCCGTCGGGATACGCAGTATTTT. Translated: CASSSWGGFRRDTQYF.